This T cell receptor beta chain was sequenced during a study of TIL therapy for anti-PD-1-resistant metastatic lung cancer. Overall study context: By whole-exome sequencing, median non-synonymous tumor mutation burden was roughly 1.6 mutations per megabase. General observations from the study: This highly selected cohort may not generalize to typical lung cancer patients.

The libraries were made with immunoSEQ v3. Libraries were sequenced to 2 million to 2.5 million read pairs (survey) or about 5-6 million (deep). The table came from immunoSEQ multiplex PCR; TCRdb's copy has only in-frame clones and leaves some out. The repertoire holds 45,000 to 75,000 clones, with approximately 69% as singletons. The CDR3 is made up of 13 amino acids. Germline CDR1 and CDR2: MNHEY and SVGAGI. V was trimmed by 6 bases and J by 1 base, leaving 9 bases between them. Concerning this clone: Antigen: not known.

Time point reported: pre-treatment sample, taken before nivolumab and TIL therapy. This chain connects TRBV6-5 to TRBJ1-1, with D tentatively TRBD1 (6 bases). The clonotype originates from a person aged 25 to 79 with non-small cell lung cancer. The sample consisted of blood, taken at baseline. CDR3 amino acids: CASSPQGNTEAFF. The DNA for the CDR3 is TGTGCCAGCAGCCCACAGGGGAACACTGAAGCTTTCTTT.